Listed here is a single T cell receptor (beta chain). Trimming took off 1 base at V and 9 bases at J, with 10 bases between the two ends. The CDR3 extends over 14 amino acids. Germline V gene lookup returns CDR1 LNHNV and CDR2 YYDKDF (reference sequence). The entry originates in a study of blood T cell repertoires in COVID-19. Study details: The study drew acute and convalescent COVID-19 samples from the United States, Italy and Spain. T cells, B-cell-depleted T cells, or PBMCs supplied cDNA or gDNA.

How the authors handled the data: The assay estimated nucleated cells by amplifying reference gene primers. Produced via immunoSEQ multiplex PCR; TCRdb's table is partial and in-frame only. V, J and clone size are taken as reported in that table, and D and trimming were inferred from the DNA itself. The data show around 250,000 clones, 83% seen once. The clonotype was recovered from a man aged 35 to 55 with active or convalescent COVID-19. Sequencing was carried out using peripheral blood. The chain joins TRBV15 to TRBJ1-6, with D maybe TRBD1 (6 bases). CDR3 region: CATSRAGAFSPLHF. Written as DNA, the CDR3 is TGTGCCACCAGCAGAGCAGGGGCGTTTTCACCCCTCCACTTT.